A selection of T cell receptor beta chains follows, all from one sample in a study of patients and donors after allogeneic stem cell transplantation. A single record per CDR3 protein comes from TCRdb applying MiXCR to the RT-PCR reads. The sample lists about a million distinct CDR3 sequences, approximately 19% seen once, with 6% in the top ten. Material for sequencing was blood, either unsorted or a sorted T cell fraction (not recorded which). These receptors were collected from a human donor who was either an allogeneic HSCT recipient or a stem cell or donor lymphocyte infusion donor (not recorded which). It is not recorded whose cells these are; they may come from a transplant donor. The conserved cysteine and the conserved F or W are not part of the CDR3 here. Each record gives: D gene, V gene, J gene, CDR3 protein. D genes are given only for firm matches.

d_call: TRBD2; v_call: TRBV20-1; j_call: TRBJ2-7; cdr3_aa: SARARGLAGSYEQY
d_call: .; v_call: TRBV12-5; j_call: TRBJ2-3; cdr3_aa: ASGLILSTDTQY
d_call: .; v_call: TRBV6-5; j_call: TRBJ2-5; cdr3_aa: ASSYLSGETQY
d_call: TRBD2; v_call: TRBV3-1; j_call: TRBJ2-7; cdr3_aa: ASSRLSSGTRASYEQY
d_call: .; v_call: TRBV29-1; j_call: TRBJ1-1; cdr3_aa: SVVRAGAVNTEAF
d_call: .; v_call: TRBV7-2; j_call: TRBJ1-1; cdr3_aa: ASSLDRPGLDTEAF
d_call: .; v_call: TRBV20-1; j_call: TRBJ2-4; cdr3_aa: SARDGRPKNIQY
d_call: TRBD1; v_call: TRBV12-3/TRBV12-4; j_call: TRBJ1-1; cdr3_aa: ASILTGGRGTEAF
d_call: TRBD2; v_call: TRBV10-3; j_call: TRBJ2-3; cdr3_aa: AIRRAGDGTDTQY
d_call: TRBD1; v_call: TRBV5-1; j_call: TRBJ2-5; cdr3_aa: ASSPLTGGIQETQY
d_call: TRBD1; v_call: TRBV24-1; j_call: TRBJ2-7; cdr3_aa: ATSPGTGGSYEQY
d_call: .; v_call: TRBV4-1; j_call: TRBJ2-2; cdr3_aa: ASSQDLEGVWTGELF
d_call: .; v_call: TRBV9; j_call: TRBJ2-3; cdr3_aa: ASSVGAIYPDTQY
d_call: .; v_call: TRBV2; j_call: TRBJ2-3; cdr3_aa: ASRNRADTQY
d_call: .; v_call: TRBV5-1; j_call: TRBJ1-2; cdr3_aa: ASSLQIANYGYT
d_call: .; v_call: TRBV12-3/TRBV12-4; j_call: TRBJ2-7; cdr3_aa: ASRRGRGAYEQY
d_call: .; v_call: TRBV7-7; j_call: TRBJ2-1; cdr3_aa: ASSEGRGPGHEQF
d_call: TRBD1; v_call: TRBV11-3; j_call: TRBJ2-7; cdr3_aa: ASSSTGFDEQY
d_call: TRBD1; v_call: TRBV4-2; j_call: TRBJ1-2; cdr3_aa: ASSFRTGGNYGYT
d_call: TRBD2; v_call: TRBV11-2; j_call: TRBJ2-1; cdr3_aa: ASSLDGWREAYNEQF
d_call: .; v_call: TRBV19; j_call: TRBJ2-3; cdr3_aa: ASSIGGAPDTQY
d_call: .; v_call: TRBV9; j_call: TRBJ1-6; cdr3_aa: ASSLRTASSYNSPLH
d_call: TRBD1; v_call: TRBV7-2; j_call: TRBJ1-1; cdr3_aa: ASGTGQGGLGVF
d_call: TRBD1; v_call: TRBV3-1; j_call: TRBJ1-1; cdr3_aa: ASRDRGPNTEAF
d_call: .; v_call: TRBV20-1; j_call: TRBJ2-7; cdr3_aa: SARRGGGEQY
d_call: .; v_call: TRBV7-8; j_call: TRBJ2-7; cdr3_aa: ASSSSQGEQY
d_call: .; v_call: TRBV6-2/TRBV6-3; j_call: TRBJ2-1; cdr3_aa: ASSYGPLYNEQF
d_call: TRBD1; v_call: TRBV2; j_call: TRBJ1-6; cdr3_aa: ASCWDRRSNSPLH
d_call: .; v_call: TRBV10-3; j_call: TRBJ1-3; cdr3_aa: AISESGPGRVNTRNTIY
d_call: .; v_call: TRBV12-3/TRBV12-4; j_call: TRBJ1-1; cdr3_aa: ASSLSGHRSTEAF
d_call: .; v_call: TRBV6-2/TRBV6-3; j_call: TRBJ2-5; cdr3_aa: ASSWVQETQY
d_call: .; v_call: TRBV9; j_call: TRBJ2-3; cdr3_aa: ASSVGLTQY
d_call: .; v_call: TRBV4-1; j_call: TRBJ2-1; cdr3_aa: ASSQESAAYNEQF
d_call: .; v_call: TRBV13; j_call: TRBJ2-7; cdr3_aa: ASSSTRGREQY
d_call: .; v_call: TRBV6-1; j_call: TRBJ1-2; cdr3_aa: ASSEQGRYGYT
d_call: .; v_call: TRBV4-2; j_call: TRBJ2-7; cdr3_aa: ASSPQLDYEQY
d_call: TRBD2; v_call: TRBV2; j_call: TRBJ2-1; cdr3_aa: ASSDPSGRAYNEQF
d_call: .; v_call: TRBV13; j_call: TRBJ2-3; cdr3_aa: ASSLDVGEGTDTQY
d_call: .; v_call: TRBV7-2; j_call: TRBJ1-6; cdr3_aa: ASSLLQGHSPLH
d_call: .; v_call: TRBV15; j_call: TRBJ1-6; cdr3_aa: ATSSGGGSPLH
d_call: .; v_call: TRBV12-3/TRBV12-4; j_call: TRBJ1-2; cdr3_aa: ASSLQGTNYGYT
d_call: .; v_call: TRBV11-2; j_call: TRBJ2-5; cdr3_aa: ASSFWQGTRTGQETQY
d_call: TRBD1; v_call: TRBV4-1; j_call: TRBJ1-1; cdr3_aa: ASSQGQGGAEAF
d_call: TRBD2; v_call: TRBV5-1; j_call: TRBJ2-3; cdr3_aa: ASSFGLAGSHDTQY
d_call: .; v_call: TRBV12-3/TRBV12-4; j_call: TRBJ2-3; cdr3_aa: ASSLGAAQPHTDTQY
d_call: .; v_call: TRBV20-1; j_call: TRBJ2-7; cdr3_aa: SAIPTGWASSSYEQY
d_call: TRBD2; v_call: TRBV7-9; j_call: TRBJ2-7; cdr3_aa: ASRPRRGEEQY
d_call: TRBD2; v_call: TRBV20-1; j_call: TRBJ2-7; cdr3_aa: SAISGTSGRSYEQY
d_call: TRBD1; v_call: TRBV5-5; j_call: TRBJ1-2; cdr3_aa: ASNSGDRAYGYT
d_call: .; v_call: TRBV7-2; j_call: TRBJ1-4; cdr3_aa: ASSLVGRTNEKLF
d_call: TRBD2; v_call: TRBV12-3/TRBV12-4; j_call: TRBJ2-5; cdr3_aa: ASSPLAGAGQETQY
d_call: TRBD1; v_call: TRBV4-2; j_call: TRBJ2-5; cdr3_aa: ASSQDGTGEETQY
d_call: TRBD1; v_call: TRBV4-2; j_call: TRBJ2-5; cdr3_aa: ASSQDGFRGQGARETQY
d_call: TRBD2; v_call: TRBV5-1; j_call: TRBJ2-1; cdr3_aa: ASSSRTSGSRNEQF
d_call: .; v_call: TRBV25-1; j_call: TRBJ1-6; cdr3_aa: ASAQGANSPLH
d_call: .; v_call: TRBV7-3; j_call: TRBJ2-1; cdr3_aa: ASSPQSLTGNEQF
d_call: .; v_call: TRBV12-3/TRBV12-4; j_call: TRBJ1-2; cdr3_aa: ASSSTDFHGYT